The next 3 T cell receptor beta chains were all read from a single sample in a study of T-cell reconstitution after alpha-beta-depleted transplantation in children. Unique molecular identifiers tagged the TCRbeta library. TCRdb reanalysed the PCR reads using MiXCR and keeps one entry per CDR3 protein. The data contain 230,000 or so distinct CDR3 sequences, about 8.8% of them singletons. The sample was PBMCs from the stem cell graft donor, taken from the stem cell graft. These receptors were taken from a human donor who donated a stem cell graft to a child with SCID.

This clonotype was recorded a few times. The V call is TRBV2, the J call TRBJ1-1, with a weak D call TRBD1 (5 bases). V gave up 0 bases and J gave up 11 bases, with 16 bases separating them. Germline CDR1 and CDR2: SNHLY and FYNNEI. The CDR3 is 14 amino acids. The CDR3: CASSEALLLQGAFF. In DNA, the CDR3 is TGTGCCAGCAGTGAAGCGCTTTTGTTGCAGGGTGCTTTCTTT.

At least ten counts were recorded for this clonotype. The chain joins TRBV5-4 to TRBJ1-1; D remains unclear. The CDR3 length is 13 residues. Trimming stripped 2 bases from V and 5 bases from J, with 10 bases between. Germline V gives CDR1 SGHNT, CDR2 YYREEE (reference sequence). CDR3 sequence reads: CASSFDIRTEAFF. Written as DNA, the CDR3 is TGTGCCAGCAGCTTCGATATTAGGACTGAAGCTTTCTTT.

V and J are TRBV20-1 and TRBJ2-1; either TRBD1 or TRBD2 may fit D (7 bases each). Germline lookup yields CDR1 DFQATT and CDR2 SNEGSKA (reference sequence). CDR3 size: 17 residues. V shed 6 bases and J shed 8 bases, with 29 bases lying between them. The CDR3 here is CSARGVVAGVLWDEQFF. The DNA for the CDR3 is TGCAGTGCCAGGGGGGTGGTTGCGGGGGTGCTTTGGGATGAGCAGTTCTTC.